This TCR beta chain was identified in a study of T cell responses to AZD1222 COVID-19 vaccine. Study-wide results and caveats: Reports indicate that nearly half of spike-specific TCRs are directed at unmutated variant regions. Only a handful of AZD1222 recipients were seropositive at baseline. Spike-specific TCR breadth and depth went up after people got two AZD1222 doses.

This clone has just a few counts. Its antigen is undetermined. This CDR3 comprises 16 residues. Germline loops: CDR1 LNHNV, CDR2 YYDKDF (reference sequence). V lost 1 base, J lost 1 base, and 11 bases lay in between. Measured with immunoSEQ multiplex PCR; TCRdb has only the in-frame clones, and not every one. The sample yields about 200,000 clones, more than 85% seen once. Source: peripheral blood, taken on day 0 of MenACWY control vaccination. The chain couples TRBV15 to TRBJ1-5; D might be TRBD1 (6 bases). This sequence was found in an adult in good health. The chain's CDR3 is CATSRGEGESNQPQHF. The CDR3 DNA reads TGTGCCACCAGCAGAGGTGAGGGGGAGAGCAATCAGCCCCAGCATTTT.